Listed below are T cell receptor beta chains from one sample, sequenced in a study of shared clonotypes between healthy human individuals. Only in-frame clones appear in the TCRdb table, and some are missing; sequencing was by immunoSEQ multiplex PCR. The sample has over a million clones, over 95% seen once. Sample: naive CD4+ T cells sorted from blood. These receptors were taken from a man in his thirties or forties in good health. Each CDR3 is given with its conserved first and last residue. A D gene is named only where the DNA matches it firmly. The size entry is marked missing in some rows and otherwise reads once, few, many or a size class.

D	V	J	size	DNA	CDR3
-	TRBV7-2	TRBJ2-7	-	TGTGCCAGCAGCCTGGCCCGGGGGCCATACGAGCAGTACTTC	CASSLARGPYEQYF
-	TRBV11-2	TRBJ2-5	-	TGTGCCAGCAGCCGACTAGTGCCTCAAGAGACCCAGTACTTC	CASSRLVPQETQYF
-	TRBV5-4	TRBJ1-1	-	TGTGCCAGCAGACCCGGCACCAACACTGAAGCTTTCTTT	CASRPGTNTEAFF
-	TRBV28	TRBJ2-7	-	TGTGCCAGCAGTTTAAAATGGATCTACGAGCAGTACTTC	CASSLKWIYEQYF
-	TRBV30	TRBJ2-3	-	TGTGCCTGGAACCAGAGGGTGGGGAGCACAGATACGCAGTATTTT	CAWNQRVGSTDTQYF
TRBD2	TRBV29-1	TRBJ2-5	-	TGCAGCGCACGGCGCCTAGCGGGAGGAGAGACCCAGTACTTC	CSARRLAGGETQYF
TRBD2	TRBV9	TRBJ2-7	-	TGTGCCAGCAGCGTAGCTCCCAGACTAGCGGGAGGCGGGGACGAGCAGTACTTC	CASSVAPRLAGGGDEQYF
-	TRBV7-6	TRBJ2-7	-	TGTGCCAGCAGCCGCACTAGATCCTACGAGCAGTACTTC	CASSRTRSYEQYF
-	TRBV5-8	TRBJ1-2	-	TGTGCCAGCCCCATATCGGACAGCGGGAACTATGGCTACACCTTC	CASPISDSGNYGYTF
-	TRBV5-1	TRBJ2-7	-	TGCGCCAGCAGCTTGGGACAGATGACTACCTACGAGCAGTACTTC	CASSLGQMTTYEQYF
-	TRBV20-1	TRBJ1-4	few	TGCAGTGCTGGGGTCGGTGAAAAACTGTTTTTT	CSAGVGEKLFF
-	TRBV29-1	TRBJ1-1	-	TGCAGCGTTCTGCCGGGCTCTGAAGCTTTCTTT	CSVLPGSEAFF
-	TRBV7-8	TRBJ2-7	-	TGTGCCAGCAGCCGGTTTCGGGGTATGGAGCAGTACTTC	CASSRFRGMEQYF
TRBD2	TRBV7-6	TRBJ2-1	-	TGTGCCAGCAGCTTAGGGGCTAGCGGGACTGAGCAGTTCTTC	CASSLGASGTEQFF
-	TRBV7-9	TRBJ2-2	-	TGTGCCAGCAGTTTTACCCCACCCGGGGAGCTGTTTTTT	CASSFTPPGELFF
-	TRBV9	TRBJ2-1	-	TGTGCCAGCAGCGTGCAGGGTTTAAACTTCAATGAGCAGTTCTTC	CASSVQGLNFNEQFF
-	TRBV6-1	TRBJ2-3	once	TGTGCCAGCAGTGAACACGTGACAGACACAGATACGCAGTATTTT	CASSEHVTDTDTQYF
-	TRBV6-5	TRBJ1-1	-	TGTGCCAGCACTTCCGAAACTGAAGCTTTCTTT	CASTSETEAFF
-	TRBV7-2	TRBJ1-1	-	TGTGCCAGCAGCTTCTCTTCGAACACTGAAGCTTTCTTT	CASSFSSNTEAFF
TRBD1	TRBV28	TRBJ2-7	-	TGTGCCAGCCTGGGACAGGGTTCCGACTACGAGCAGTACTTC	CASLGQGSDYEQYF
-	TRBV19	TRBJ2-5	-	TGTGCCAGTAGTTTGGGAGTCCTGGAGACCCAGTACTTC	CASSLGVLETQYF
-	TRBV29-1	TRBJ2-1	-	TGCAGCGTTGGCGGGATGGGGTACAATGAGCAGTTCTTC	CSVGGMGYNEQFF
TRBD1	TRBV11-2	TRBJ2-3	once	TGTGCCAGCGGAACCGACAGGGCCTACACAGATACGCAGTATTTT	CASGTDRAYTDTQYF
-	TRBV4-1	TRBJ1-3	once	TGCGCCAGCAGCCAAGGTCCAGGGCGAAACACCATATATTTT	CASSQGPGRNTIYF
TRBD2	TRBV28	TRBJ2-7	-	TGTGCCAGCACCGCTAGCGGGAGCCGTAACTACGAGCAGTACTTC	CASTASGSRNYEQYF
TRBD2	TRBV7-9	TRBJ2-3	once	TGTGCCAGCAGCTTAGTGCGGAACGCGGGAGTGGCAGATACGCAGTATTTT	CASSLVRNAGVADTQYF
-	TRBV2	TRBJ1-3	-	TGTGCCAGCTATGTGGGCTCTGGAAACACCATATATTTT	CASYVGSGNTIYF
-	TRBV5-6	TRBJ1-5	-	TGTGCCAGCAGCTCCGGGAGTGGGGTAGTAGGTCAGCCCCAGCATTTT	CASSSGSGVVGQPQHF
TRBD1	TRBV5-4	TRBJ2-7	-	TGTGCCAGCAGGTCTGACAGGGACTCCTACGAGCAGTACTTC	CASRSDRDSYEQYF
TRBD1	TRBV25-1	TRBJ2-3	-	TGTGCCAGCAGTGAAACAGGGGCTAGCACAGATACGCAGTATTTT	CASSETGASTDTQYF
-	TRBV28	TRBJ2-7	-	TGTGCCAGCAGTTTTCATCCTTTTCCCGAGCAGTACTTC	CASSFHPFPEQYF
-	TRBV7-2	TRBJ2-3	-	TGTGCCAGCAGCACCCTCAATGTATACCGGGAAGCAGATACGCAGTATTTT	CASSTLNVYREADTQYF
TRBD1	TRBV5-1	TRBJ2-5	-	TGCGCCAGCAGCGCCGACAGGGTCCAAGAGACCCAGTACTTC	CASSADRVQETQYF
-	TRBV5-4	TRBJ1-2	-	TGTGCCAGCAGCCCCCGGGGGGGTTACTATGGCTACACCTTC	CASSPRGGYYGYTF
-	TRBV2	TRBJ2-1	-	TGTGCCAGCAGTACGTGGGGATACAATGAGCAGTTCTTC	CASSTWGYNEQFF
TRBD1	TRBV10-3	TRBJ2-5	-	TGTGCCATCAAGGGACAGGGCGCGGAGACCCAGTACTTC	CAIKGQGAETQYF
TRBD1	TRBV18	TRBJ1-4	-	TGTGCCAGCTCACGGACAGGGGTGGGTGAAAAACTGTTTTTT	CASSRTGVGEKLFF
-	TRBV21-1	TRBJ2-1	-	TGTGCCAGCAGCTCGAGTCGTCTAGCTGAGCAGTTCTTC	CASSSSRLAEQFF
-	TRBV30	TRBJ2-2	-	TGTGCCTGGATACCGGTCCGGGGATCGAACACCGGGGAGCTGTTTTTT	CAWIPVRGSNTGELFF
TRBD1	TRBV7-9	TRBJ1-1	-	TGTGCCAGCAGACTACAGGGGGCCCTGAACACTGAAGCTTTCTTT	CASRLQGALNTEAFF
-	TRBV7-3	TRBJ2-5	-	TGTGCCAGCAGCTTAGTGGGCAGAGAAGAGACCCAGTACTTC	CASSLVGREETQYF
-	TRBV10-3	TRBJ1-5	-	TGTGCCACCTGCCGGGAGGGGACCGATCAGCCCCAGCATTTT	CATCREGTDQPQHF
-	TRBV19	TRBJ2-7	-	TGTGCCAGTAGTATAGACCCGAGCTCCTACGAGCAGTACTTC	CASSIDPSSYEQYF
TRBD1	TRBV7-9	TRBJ1-3	few	TGTGCCAGCAGAGAGGCAGGGGGCGCGGGCACCATATATTTT	CASREAGGAGTIYF
TRBD1	TRBV7-9	TRBJ2-7	-	TGTGCCAGCAGCTCCCACAGGGGGAACTACGAGCAGTACTTC	CASSSHRGNYEQYF
TRBD1	TRBV30	TRBJ1-5	-	TGTGCCTGGAGGGGACAGGGGCGAACCAATCAGCCCCAGCATTTT	CAWRGQGRTNQPQHF
TRBD1	TRBV7-9	TRBJ1-1	-	TGTGCCAGCAGCCTCCGGACAGGGACTGAAGCTTTCTTT	CASSLRTGTEAFF
-	TRBV9	TRBJ1-1	-	TGTGCCAGCAGCGTCGGACAGTCGGGAAACACTAAAGCTTTCTTT	CASSVGQSGNTKAFF
TRBD2	TRBV6-1	TRBJ2-1	-	TGTGCCAGCAGTGACTATGCGGGAGGACACAATGAGCAGTTCTTC	CASSDYAGGHNEQFF
TRBD1	TRBV14	TRBJ1-3	-	TGTGCCAGCAGCCGGACAGGGGTTGGAAACACCATATATTTT	CASSRTGVGNTIYF
TRBD2	TRBV5-1	TRBJ2-7	-	TGCGCCAGCAGCTTGGCCGGCGGGAGGGCCGGTGAGCAGTACTTC	CASSLAGGRAGEQYF